This is a list of T cell receptor beta chains from one sample in a study of OX40 agonist ivuxolimab in advanced cancers. Data came from immunoSEQ multiplex PCR; TCRdb stores just in-frame clones and leaves some out. The sample consists of about 36,000 clones, about 88% of them appearing once. The sequencing here drew on CD4+ or CD8+ T cells sorted from blood, taken in a trial of the OX40 agonist ivuxolimab. These receptors all come from an adult with an advanced solid tumor such as melanoma, head and neck, liver or kidney cancer. Both conserved end residues are part of each CDR3. The D gene is left open where the match is weak. A clone size is listed for some rows: how often the clone was seen (once, few, many), or a class if it is expanded.

V gene: TRBV7-2
J gene: TRBJ2-1
D gene: .
clone size: .
CDR3 protein: CASSASGTAYNEQFF
CDR3 DNA: TGTGCCAGCAGCGCGTCCGGGACTGCATACAATGAGCAGTTCTTC

V gene: TRBV9
J gene: TRBJ2-7
D gene: TRBD1
clone size: .
CDR3 protein: CASSVGDSFEQYF
CDR3 DNA: TGTGCCAGCAGCGTAGGGGACAGTTTCGAGCAGTACTTC

V gene: TRBV5-1
J gene: TRBJ2-7
D gene: .
clone size: few
CDR3 protein: CASSLWDYEQYF
CDR3 DNA: TGCGCCAGCAGCTTGTGGGATTACGAGCAGTACTTC

V gene: TRBV19
J gene: TRBJ2-3
D gene: TRBD1
clone size: .
CDR3 protein: CASSPSRGSITDTQYF
CDR3 DNA: TGTGCCAGTAGTCCCTCCAGGGGGTCGATCACAGATACGCAGTATTTT

V gene: TRBV28
J gene: TRBJ1-5
D gene: .
clone size: .
CDR3 protein: CASSFYRVLNQPQHF
CDR3 DNA: TGTGCCAGCAGTTTTTACAGGGTCCTCAATCAGCCCCAGCATTTT

V gene: TRBV5-4
J gene: TRBJ1-2
D gene: TRBD1
clone size: .
CDR3 protein: CASSLAQGANYGYTF
CDR3 DNA: TGTGCCAGCAGCTTAGCACAGGGGGCGAACTATGGCTACACCTTC

V gene: TRBV4-1
J gene: TRBJ2-3
D gene: TRBD2
clone size: .
CDR3 protein: CASSRLAGAGTDTQYF
CDR3 DNA: TGCGCCAGCAGCCGGCTAGCGGGAGCGGGCACAGATACGCAGTATTTT

V gene: TRBV15
J gene: TRBJ1-2
D gene: TRBD1
clone size: .
CDR3 protein: CATSRAKQGFYGYTF
CDR3 DNA: TGTGCCACCAGCAGAGCTAAACAGGGGTTTTATGGCTACACCTTC

V gene: TRBV5-4
J gene: TRBJ2-7
D gene: .
clone size: .
CDR3 protein: CASSLAAGSHEQYF
CDR3 DNA: TGTGCCAGCAGCTTGGCGGCAGGGTCCCACGAGCAGTACTTC

V gene: TRBV15
J gene: TRBJ2-7
D gene: .
clone size: .
CDR3 protein: CATSSMSGTRSSYEQYF
CDR3 DNA: TGTGCCACCAGCAGCATGAGCGGGACAAGGAGCTCCTACGAGCAGTACTTC